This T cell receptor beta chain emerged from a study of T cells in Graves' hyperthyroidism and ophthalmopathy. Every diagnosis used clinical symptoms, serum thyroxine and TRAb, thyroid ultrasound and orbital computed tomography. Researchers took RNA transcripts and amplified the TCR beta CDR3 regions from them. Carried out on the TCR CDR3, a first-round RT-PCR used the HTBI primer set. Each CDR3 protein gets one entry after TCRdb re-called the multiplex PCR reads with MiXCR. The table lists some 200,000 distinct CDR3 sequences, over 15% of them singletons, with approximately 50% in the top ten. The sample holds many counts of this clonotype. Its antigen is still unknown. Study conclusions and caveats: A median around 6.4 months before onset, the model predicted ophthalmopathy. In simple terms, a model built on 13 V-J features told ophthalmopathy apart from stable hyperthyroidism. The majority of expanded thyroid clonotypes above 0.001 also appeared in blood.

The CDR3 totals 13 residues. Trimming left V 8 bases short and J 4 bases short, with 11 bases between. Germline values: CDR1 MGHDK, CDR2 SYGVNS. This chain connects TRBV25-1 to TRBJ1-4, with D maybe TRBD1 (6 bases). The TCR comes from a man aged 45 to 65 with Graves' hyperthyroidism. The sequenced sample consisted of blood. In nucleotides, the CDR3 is TGTGCCAGCGCCCTAGGGGGTAATGAAAAACTGTTTTTT. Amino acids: CASALGGNEKLFF.